This TCR beta chain is drawn from a study of OX40 agonist ivuxolimab in advanced cancers. For context, the study as a whole: Ivuxolimab was an agonistic, fully human IgG2 monoclonal antibody directed against OX40 (CD134), a costimulatory receptor. In the dose-escalation cohort, about four fifths of patients were male, and the mean age was approximately 60 years with a range of roughly 20 to 85. Of the approximately 54 patients in dose escalation, about 20 had hepatocellular carcinoma, about 15 had melanoma, 9 had renal cell carcinoma and 9 had head and neck cancer. Prior anti-PD-1, anti-PD-L1 or anti-CTLA-4 therapy was permitted, and checkpoint inhibitors had been received by less than 45% of dose-escalation patients. Partial responses occurred in three dose-escalation patients: two with cutaneous melanoma and one with hepatocellular carcinoma. Intravenous ivuxolimab was administered to patients every 2 weeks at six dose levels: 0.01, 0.1, 0.3, 1.5, 3 and 10 mg/kg. The paper covers the monotherapy dose-escalation part of the phase I ivuxolimab trial, which included N of about 56 patients. Peripheral TCRbeta sequencing was intended to test whether TCR sequence diversity was altered and clonal T-cell expansion was caused by ivuxolimab.

Paper-wide results and their limitations: On average, CD8+ T cells showed more expanded clones than CD4+ T cells after ivuxolimab. Clonal expansion of both CD4+ and CD8+ blood T cells was observed from baseline to week 6 at doses 0.1 to 3.0 mg/kg. Partial responders in the 0.1-3.0 mg/kg groups had among the lowest normalized peripheral clonal expansion, especially among CD8+ T cells. Low levels of normalized T-cell clonal expansion were also seen in some patients who did not respond. The antigen specificity of the peripheral T cells that underwent clonal expansion was not determined.

Note on this clone: Its antigen target is currently unknown. No much larger clone exists at a distance of one base, and base qualities are not known.

Genomic DNA was extracted from sorted cells for sequencing of the TCRbeta CDR3 region. The immunoSEQ Assay was used for sequencing of TCRbeta CDR3 regions. The source is immuneACCESS, and TCRdb retained only in-frame sequences with V and J called. Part of the clones is not carried over; for the studies checked, unresolved V genes explain less than half of this, and the remainder is unexplained. The sample table holds some 17,000 clones, of which 85% to 90% were seen once. The top ten clonotypes cover around 64% of the sample. The trial excluded patients who had a history of autoimmune disease or who were on systemic immunosuppression. In every dose cohort, peripheral blood was drawn for TCR sequencing at baseline, cycle 4 day 1, and cycle 7 day 1. Samples came from an open-label, multicenter, first-in-human phase I dose-escalation trial of ivuxolimab. Adults with locally advanced or metastatic melanoma, renal cell carcinoma, hepatocellular carcinoma or head and neck squamous cell carcinoma were enrolled in the trial. CD4+ and CD8+ T cells were sorted separately from peripheral blood before TCR sequencing.

The source was CD4+ or CD8+ T cells sorted from blood, collected in a trial of the OX40 agonist ivuxolimab. The TCR originated in an adult with an advanced solid tumor such as melanoma, head and neck, liver or kidney cancer.

The nucleotides are TGTGCCAGCAGCTGGGGGACCGCCCGGCGGGGAGGAAACACCATATATTTT. Its coded protein is CASSWGTARRGGNTIYF. The chain links TRBV7-9 with TRBJ1-3, and the D gene may be TRBD1, 5 bases matching. The CDR3, from cysteine to phenylalanine, totals 17 residues. Only CDR3 DNA remains: 51 bases, in frame from the first base. V drops 4 bases and J drops 4 bases, leaving 20 bases in between. As encoded in the germline V gene (reference sequence), CDR1 is SEHNR while CDR2 is FQNEAQ.